A single sample gave rise to the 32 T cell receptor beta chains below, sequenced in a study of cytomegalovirus exposure and HLA in healthy donors. Primers included in the PCR were 60 Vbeta and 13 Jbeta primers. Profiled with immunoSEQ multiplex PCR; TCRdb holds only in-frame clones, not every one. Of roughly 120,000 clones in the sample, about 75% were seen once. Sequenced input: PBMCs. Receptors were obtained from a man in his 60s in good health and CMV-seropositive.

The chain joins TRBV5-5 to TRBJ2-2; 10 nucleotides agree with TRBD1. Germline V gene sequence: CDR1 SGHKS, CDR2 YYEKEE (reference sequence). Losses at the gene ends were 2 bases for V and 7 bases for J; bases not matched to a gene: 5. The CDR3 runs to 15 residues. CDR3 sequence: CASSFDRGRIGELFF. The CDR3 DNA reads TGTGCCAGCAGCTTTGACAGGGGGCGCATCGGGGAGCTGTTTTTT.

The rearrangement uses TRBV9 and TRBJ2-3; unclear D gene. CDR1 SGDLS and CDR2 YYNGEE come from the germline V gene. The CDR3 has 15 residues. V was clipped by 3 bases and J by 2 bases, with 13 bases between them. The CDR3 here is CASSALGAYTDTQYF. The CDR3 coding sequence is TGTGCCAGCAGCGCCCTTGGAGCTTACACAGATACGCAGTATTTT.

The chain recombines TRBV7-9 with TRBJ1-2, with 7 bases matching TRBD1. This CDR3 is built from 15 residues. The V gene's germline CDR1 is SEHNR and CDR2 FQNEAQ (reference sequence). Losses at the gene ends were 3 bases for V and 7 bases for J; bases not matched to a gene: 11. The CDR3 sequence is CASSFDRALSGGYTF. The DNA for the CDR3 is TGTGCCAGCAGCTTTGACAGGGCTCTCTCTGGTGGCTACACCTTC.

V gene TRBV5-1 combines with J gene TRBJ2-3; D unclear. Germline V gene sequence: CDR1 SGHRS, CDR2 YFSETQ. This CDR3 has 15 residues. V lost 1 base to trimming and J lost 6 bases, with 15 bases between them. The CDR3 loop reads CASSLMGASSDTQYF. The CDR3 DNA follows: TGCGCCAGCAGCTTGATGGGCGCCAGCTCCGATACGCAGTATTTT.

V and J are TRBV2 and TRBJ1-1, with D perhaps matching TRBD1 (5 bases). Trimming took 7 bases from V and 1 from J, leaving 13 bases between them. Germline lookup yields CDR1 SNHLY and CDR2 FYNNEI. This CDR3 is built from 14 residues. The DNA of the CDR3 is TGTGCCAGCATTGATCGGGGGGAGAACACTGAAGCTTTCTTT. It encodes CASIDRGENTEAFF. The full variable domain, in which reference TRBV2 and TRBJ1-1 provide the parts outside the CDR3, is EPEVTQTPSHQVTQMGQEVILRCVPISNHLYFYWYRQILGQKVEFLVSFYNNEISEKSEIFDDQFSVERPDGSNFTLKIRSTKLEDSAMYFCASIDRGENTEAFFGQGTRLTVV.

For the CDR3, the DNA is TGTGCCAGCAGTTTCCAGGGGCAGGGGCGACGGTGGCATTTT. Amino acid sequence: CASSFQGQGRRWHF. V and J are TRBV28 and TRBJ1-5; tentative D call: TRBD1 (6 bases). CDR3 length equals 14 residues. Germline V lookup: CDR1 MDHEN, CDR2 SYDVKM. Trimming removed 3 bases at V and 15 bases at J, with 21 bases between.

This sequence joins TRBV5-1 and TRBJ1-2; 9 bases match TRBD1. V lost 2 bases to trimming and J lost 6 bases; unmatched junction nucleotides: 5. Germline CDR1 reads SGHRS; CDR2 reads YFSETQ. The CDR3 is made up of 14 amino acids. As DNA, the CDR3 is TGCGCCAGCAGCTTCCGGGACAGGGTAAATGGCTACACCTTC. Translated: CASSFRDRVNGYTF.

V and J are TRBV2 and TRBJ2-3; D perhaps matches TRBD2 (6 bases). Trimming cost V 8 bases and J 4 bases, with 10 bases left between them. The CDR3 runs 12 residues. Germline values: CDR1 SNHLY, CDR2 FYNNEI. This CDR3 reads CASQRESDTQYF. The CDR3 DNA follows: TGTGCCAGCCAACGGGAGTCAGATACGCAGTATTTT.

This sequence joins TRBV18 and TRBJ2-3; TRBD2 agrees at 11 bases. The germline gives CDR1 KGHSH, CDR2 LQKENI. The CDR3 extends over 15 amino acids. Trimming at V came to 6 bases and at J to 2 bases, leaving 4 bases not matched to a gene. The CDR3, as DNA: TGTGCCAGCTCCAGACTAGCGGGAATCACAGATACGCAGTATTTT. Residues: CASSRLAGITDTQYF. The entire variable domain, with the rest obtained from reference TRBV18 and TRBJ2-3, is as follows: NAGVMQNPRHLVRRRGQEARLRCSPMKGHSHVYWYRQLPEEGLKFMVYLQKENIIDESGMPKERFSAEFPKEGPSILRIQQVVRGDSAAYFCASSRLAGITDTQYFGPGTRLTVL.

The chain couples TRBV5-1 to TRBJ2-2; D gene uncertain. This CDR3 spans 15 amino acids. Trimming cost V 3 bases and J 3 bases, with 12 bases left between them. CDR1 is SGHRS and CDR2 is YFSETQ in the germline V gene. In nucleotides, the CDR3 is TGCGCCAGCAGCTCCCTGCTCCGGGACACCGGGGAGCTGTTTTTT. It is translated as CASSSLLRDTGELFF.

With respect to this clone: Relative to the germline gene, one junction end is altered; a read error may explain this. This chain joins TRBV2 and TRBJ2-2; weak D call: TRBD2 (6 bases). The CDR3 has 14 residues. Germline V lookup: CDR1 SNHLY, CDR2 FYNNEI. In DNA form, the CDR3 reads TGTGCCAGCAGGGGCGGGTCGAACACCGGGGGGCTGTTTTTT. Amino acids: CASRGGSNTGGLFF.

A note on this clone: Other DNA sequences in this sample translate to the same CDR3. V is TRBV4-1 and J is TRBJ2-3, with D possibly being TRBD2 (6 bases). The CDR3 extends over 15 amino acids. Germline CDR1 and CDR2: MGHRA and YSYEKL. With 0 bases removed from V and 0 bases from J, the gap between germline ends came to 7 bases. In nucleotides, the CDR3 is TGCGCCAGCAGCCAAGACGGGGGAAGCACAGATACGCAGTATTTT. The encoded protein is CASSQDGGSTDTQYF.

The rearrangement uses TRBV5-1 and TRBJ2-5, with TRBD2 identical over 8 bases. CDR1 is SGHRS, CDR2 YFSETQ, per germline. After removal of 3 bases from V and 5 bases from J, the junction contained 6 bases not matched to a gene. This CDR3 comprises 14 residues. The CDR3 DNA sequence: TGCGCCAGCAGCTGGGGCGGGGGGCAGGAGACCCAGTACTTC. The encoded protein is CASSWGGGQETQYF.

This clone was counted between two and nine times. This sequence joins TRBV28 and TRBJ2-7, with 11 nucleotides matching TRBD2. J gave up 2 bases and V 8 bases, and 8 bases lay outside the gene matches. From germline, CDR1 is MDHEN and CDR2 SYDVKM. The CDR3 loop spans 15 amino acids. The CDR3 is CASLDGTSGAYEQYF. The CDR3 DNA follows: TGTGCCAGCTTGGATGGGACTAGCGGTGCCTACGAGCAGTACTTC.

This clone was observed once. V usage is TRBV2 and J usage is TRBJ2-1; D is perhaps TRBD1 (6 bases). Trimming pared 6 bases from V and 6 bases from J, leaving 12 bases between. Germline CDR1 is SNHLY and CDR2 is FYNNEI. This CDR3 region has 13 residues. The CDR3 sequence: CASSQGLSNEQFF. The CDR3 coding sequence is TGTGCCAGCAGCCAGGGGTTGTCCAATGAGCAGTTCTTC.

V usage is TRBV9 and J usage is TRBJ2-6; 9 nucleotides agree with TRBD1. Trimming cost V 2 bases and J 0 bases; bases outside gene matches: 3. Per germline, CDR1 SGDLS and CDR2 YYNGEE. The CDR3 is made up of 17 amino acids. CDR3 nucleotides: TGTGCCAGCAGCGTGGGGACAGGGAGCTCTGGGGCCAACGTCCTGACTTTC. As protein: CASSVGTGSSGANVLTF.

This clone appeared once. This chain joins TRBV30 and TRBJ2-7; TRBD1 aligns across 10 bases. V was pared by 2 bases and J by 2 bases, with 3 bases of the junction left unmatched. CDR3 length: 14 residues. CDR1 and CDR2 from the germline V gene are GTSNPN and SVGIG (reference sequence). This chain's CDR3 is CAWSRDRGPYEQYF. For the CDR3, the DNA is TGTGCCTGGAGTCGGGACAGGGGCCCCTACGAGCAGTACTTC. Variable domain in full (rest from reference TRBV30 and TRBJ2-7): SQTIHQWPATLVQPVGSPLSLECTVEGTSNPNLYWYRQAAGRGLQLLFYSVGIGQISSEVPQNLSASRPQDRQFILSSKKLLLSDSGFYLCAWSRDRGPYEQYFGPGTRLTVT.

J is TRBJ1-5 and V is TRBV27; D may be TRBD1 (5 bases). Trimming stripped 6 bases from V and 5 bases from J, with 11 bases between. The CDR3 spans 13 residues. CDR1 is MNHEY and CDR2 is SMNVEV in the germline V gene (reference sequence). The CDR3 sequence: CASRSRVYQPQHF. Written as DNA, the CDR3 is TGTGCCAGCAGGAGCAGGGTGTATCAGCCCCAGCATTTT.

This clone has only a few counts. This chain connects TRBV5-5 to TRBJ2-7, with 10 positions matching TRBD1. Trimming cost V 0 bases and J 0 bases; bases outside gene matches: 3. Germline V gives CDR1 SGHKS, CDR2 YYEKEE (reference sequence). The CDR3 length is 16 residues. The CDR3 coding sequence is TGTGCCAGCAGCTTGGAATGGACAGGGGGCTCCTACGAGCAGTACTTC. Translation gives CASSLEWTGGSYEQYF.

The chain is built from TRBV7-8 and TRBJ2-2; perhaps TRBD2 as D (6 bases). V was trimmed by 2 bases and J by 1 base, leaving 11 bases between them. CDR1 is SGHVS and CDR2 is FQNEAQ in the germline V gene. The CDR3 contains 16 residues. CDR3 loop: CASSLLAYQNTGELFF. The CDR3, as DNA: TGTGCCAGCAGCTTACTAGCGTACCAGAACACCGGGGAGCTGTTTTTT.

This clone appeared a few times. The chain is built from TRBV7-8 and TRBJ2-2; possibly TRBD2 for D (5 bases). V was shortened by 1 base and J by 6 bases, with 12 bases between the two germline ends. Germline loops: CDR1 SGHVS, CDR2 FQNEAQ. CDR3 size: 15 residues. CDR3 nucleotides: TGTGCCAGCAGCTTAGGATCGCGGGTAGCCGGGGAGCTGTTTTTT. Translating gives CASSLGSRVAGELFF. Variable domain in full (rest from reference TRBV7-8 and TRBJ2-2): GAGVSQSPRYKVAKRGQDVALRCDPISGHVSLFWYQQALGQGPEFLTYFQNEAQLDKSGLPSDRFFAERPEGSVSTLKIQRTQQEDSAVYLCASSLGSRVAGELFFGEGSRLTVL.

The V gene is TRBV6-5, the J gene TRBJ2-2, with 11 bases aligning to TRBD1. This CDR3 has 14 residues. Germline loops: CDR1 MNHEY, CDR2 SVGAGI. V shed 6 bases, J shed 5 bases, and the junction held 2 bases outside the gene matches. CDR3 loop: CASRGTGGTGELFF. The CDR3 region has the DNA TGTGCCAGCAGGGGGACAGGGGGTACCGGGGAGCTGTTTTTT.

CDR3 in DNA: TGTGCCAGCAGGAGCTCCTACGAGCAGTACTTC. Translation: CASRSSYEQYF. The chain links TRBV5-6 to TRBJ2-7; D is uncertain. The germline gives CDR1 SGHDT, CDR2 YYEEEE. The CDR3 spans 11 residues. V was shortened by 5 bases and J by 0 bases, with 3 bases between the two germline ends.

V usage is TRBV4-1 and J usage is TRBJ1-3; D is possibly TRBD1 (6 bases). The CDR3 is 17 amino acids. Germline V gene data show CDR1 as MGHRA and CDR2 as YSYEKL. Trimming took 5 bases from V and 3 from J, leaving 20 bases between them. The chain's CDR3 is CASSSTGTRYGGNTIYF. As DNA, the CDR3 is TGCGCCAGCAGCTCTACAGGGACAAGGTACGGTGGAAACACCATATATTTT.

This rearrangement joins TRBV5-4 to TRBJ2-1; 14 nucleotides line up with TRBD2. CDR3 length equals 16 residues. J lost 7 bases, V lost 4 bases, and 7 bases had no gene match. Germline V gives CDR1 SGHNT, CDR2 YYREEE (reference sequence). The DNA of the CDR3 is TGTGCCAGCAGCCTAGGGACTAGCGGGAGAACAAATGAGCAGTTCTTC. Translating gives CASSLGTSGRTNEQFF.

The rearrangement links TRBV15 to TRBJ2-3, with 8 bases fitting TRBD2. J was trimmed by 2 bases and V by 1 base; bases with no gene match: 5. This CDR3 is 16 amino acids long. Germline values: CDR1 LNHNV, CDR2 YYDKDF (reference sequence). As DNA, the CDR3 is TGTGCCACCAGCAGAGTGGCGGGAGGAACCACAGATACGCAGTATTTT. It encodes CATSRVAGGTTDTQYF. The full variable domain, rest sourced from reference TRBV15 and TRBJ2-3, is DAMVIQNPRYQVTQFGKPVTLSCSQTLNHNVMYWYQQKSSQAPKLLFHYYDKDFNNEADTPDNFQSRRPNTSFCFLDIRSPGLGDTAMYLCATSRVAGGTTDTQYFGPGTRLTVL.

The chain is built from TRBV4-2 and TRBJ2-7; 8 nucleotides agree with TRBD2. V trimming: 0 bases; J trimming: 1 base; junction bases outside the gene matches: 5. Germline lookup yields CDR1 LGHNA and CDR2 YNFKEQ. The CDR3 totals 16 residues. CDR3 sequence (DNA): TGTGCCAGCAGCCAAGAAGGAGTAGCGGGGTCCTACGAGCAGTACTTC. Amino acids: CASSQEGVAGSYEQYF.

V is TRBV15 and J is TRBJ2-3, with a possible D match to TRBD2 (6 bases). The CDR3 sequence is 14 residues long. Germline loops: CDR1 LNHNV, CDR2 YYDKDF (reference sequence). The V and J ends lost 0 bases and 4 bases respectively, with 8 bases between them. The CDR3 DNA follows: TGTGCCACCAGCAGAGATGGCGGGGCAGATACGCAGTATTTT. Protein sequence: CATSRDGGADTQYF.

This clone was seen more than once but under ten times. The J gene is TRBJ2-7, the V gene TRBV19, with D perhaps matching TRBD2 (6 bases). The CDR3 is 14 amino acids. Germline CDR1 LNHDA, CDR2 SQIVND (reference sequence). V was shortened by 2 bases and J by 6 bases, with 14 bases between the two germline ends. The CDR3 here is CASSITNSGGEQYF. The CDR3 region has the DNA TGTGCCAGTAGTATAACCAACTCCGGGGGCGAGCAGTACTTC. Drawing the rest from reference TRBV19 and TRBJ2-7, the complete variable domain is DGGITQSPKYLFRKEGQNVTLSCEQNLNHDAMYWYRQDPGQGLRLIYYSQIVNDFQKGDIAEGYSVSREKKESFPLTVTSAQKNPTAFYLCASSITNSGGEQYFGPGTRLTVT.

About this clone: The junction departs from germline at one end; a sequencing error may be responsible. V and J are TRBV5-1 and TRBJ2-6; perhaps TRBD1 as D (5 bases). This CDR3 is 14 amino acids long. CDR1 SGHRS and CDR2 YFSETQ come from the germline V gene. CDR3 amino acids: CASQSSSGANGLTF. The CDR3 nucleotides are TGCGCCAGCCAAAGCAGCTCTGGGGCCAACGGCCTGACTTTC.

V gene TRBV12-5 combines with J gene TRBJ1-3; 7 bases are shared with TRBD1. The CDR3 contains 15 residues. Trimming cost V 6 bases and J 2 bases; bases outside gene matches: 7. CDR1 LGHNT and CDR2 FRNRAP come from the germline V gene. CDR3 residues: CASGPDRTTGNTIYF. CDR3 in DNA: TGTGCTAGTGGCCCGGACAGGACAACTGGAAACACCATATATTTT.

CDR3 region: CASSLNRVPTDTQYF. DNA of the CDR3: TGTGCCAGTAGTCTAAACAGGGTTCCTACAGATACGCAGTATTTT. The genes are TRBV19 and TRBJ2-3; D may be TRBD1 (6 bases). Trimming left V 5 bases short and J 3 bases short, with 15 bases between. Germline V gene lookup returns CDR1 LNHDA and CDR2 SQIVND (reference sequence). The CDR3 covers 15 residues.